This TCR beta chain came from a study of T cell repertoires in cytomegalovirus infection. Study background: CMV epitopes that were recently identified and HLA-C-restricted were used alongside well-studied HLA-B-restricted ones. A matching HLA type, together with CMV infection, was signaled by public TCR beta signatures. Study-wide results and limits: In two of eight donors, the top clonotype was HLA-C-restricted CMV-specific. There were carriers of CMV plus the relevant HLA, and cumulative public TCR beta family frequency identified them.

TCRdb recomputed calls from the reads with MiXCR, one row per CDR3 protein. This table has 900,000 to 950,000 distinct CDR3 sequences, approximately 30% appearing once. As regards this clonotype: The antigen is undetermined.

Deletions cut 1 base from V and 9 bases from J, with 13 bases between. Germline V gene sequence: CDR1 LGHNA, CDR2 YSLEER. There are 14 residues in the CDR3. This clonotype originated in a human donor in good health (CMV status not recorded). Some clones in this sample may be carry-over from other donors' samples. Sample: cultured CD8+ T cells from PBMCs, taken from culture after CMV antigen stimulation. The V call is TRBV4-3, the J call TRBJ2-4, with a possible D match to TRBD1 (6 bases). The CDR3 sequence is CASSQALAGVIQYF. CDR3 bases: TGCGCCAGCAGCCAAGCATTGGCAGGGGTCATTCAGTACTTC.